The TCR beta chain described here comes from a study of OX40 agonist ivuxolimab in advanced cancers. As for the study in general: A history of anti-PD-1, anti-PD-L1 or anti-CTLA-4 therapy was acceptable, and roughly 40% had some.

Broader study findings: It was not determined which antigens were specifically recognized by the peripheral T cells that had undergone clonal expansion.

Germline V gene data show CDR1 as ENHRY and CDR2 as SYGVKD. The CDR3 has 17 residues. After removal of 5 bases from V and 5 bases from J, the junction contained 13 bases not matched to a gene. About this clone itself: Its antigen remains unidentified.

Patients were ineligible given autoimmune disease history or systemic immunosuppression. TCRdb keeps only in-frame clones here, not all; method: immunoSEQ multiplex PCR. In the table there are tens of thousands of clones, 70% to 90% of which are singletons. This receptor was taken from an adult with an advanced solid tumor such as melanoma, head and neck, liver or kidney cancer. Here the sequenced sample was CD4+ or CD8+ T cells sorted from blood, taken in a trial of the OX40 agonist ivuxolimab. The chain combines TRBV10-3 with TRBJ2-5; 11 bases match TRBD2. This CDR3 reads CAISPPSTSGRMETQYF. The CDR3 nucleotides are TGTGCCATCAGTCCCCCCAGTACTAGCGGGAGAATGGAGACCCAGTACTTC.